A selection of T cell receptor beta chains follows, all from one sample in a study of T cell repertoires in aging, cancer and after chemotherapy. TCRdb re-called the multiplex PCR reads through MiXCR, storing one row per CDR3 protein. This sample has about 4,500 distinct CDR3 sequences; 64% occur once, and the top ten carry around 28%. Sequences were obtained from blood. The receptors were gathered from a human donor with a solid tumor. CDR3s include the opening cysteine and the closing phenylalanine or tryptophan.

V gene	CDR3 protein
TRBV6-5	CASNPTGSYNEQFF
TRBV19	CASSMGLLVRDSPSNYGYTF
TRBV6-5	CASSSRAYEQYF
TRBV9	CASSAGTSGSSGEQFF
TRBV10-2	CASSARWSADLYTF
TRBV6-1	CASSVWGANQPQHF
TRBV6-5	CASRTGSYGYTF
TRBV30	CAWSGDRGTEAFF
TRBV30	CAWTSQGDYGYTF
TRBV7-3	CASSFRHNEQFF
TRBV7-6	CASSLGDSGELFF
TRBV5-4	CASSSAKVFTDTQYF
TRBV12-3/TRBV12-4	CASSLQSLNTEAFF
TRBV6-5	CASSFRVMNTEAFF
TRBV18	CASSTTGGWSQPQHF
TRBV6-5	CASSPYSIGGYGYTF
TRBV12-3/TRBV12-4	CASSAGRGGPYEQYF
TRBV20-1	CSARDPTGVIVVQNEQFF